This entry concerns a single TCR beta chain. No antigen is known for it. Base qualities were left out, and no much larger clone turns up one base away. The data belong to a study of blood T cell repertoires in COVID-19 (dated by TCRdb to 2020 to 2022). Notes on the research overall: Samples from collaborators originated in the United States, Italy and Spain and spanned both the acute and convalescent phases of COVID-19. The samples were drawn from the first 160 participants of the ongoing ImmuneRACE study and from 950 to 1,500 subjects provided by 6 global collaborators. A freely available public database, intended as a resource for researchers studying the immune response to SARS-CoV-2, is where the repertoires were released. The material from the prospective study consisted of cDNA or gDNA derived from T cells, B-cell-depleted T cells, or PBMCs. Where HLA class I and class II types were available, the types were taken from metadata supplied by the sample provider, not from assay-based typing. The sample metadata nearly always contained a de-identified subject ID, COVID-19 status, age in years and sex. Deeply sampled blood TCRbeta repertoires from subjects exposed to, actively infected with, or recovered from COVID-19 were included in the dataset.

V and J lose 4 bases and 8 bases, and a span of 20 bases separates them. The germline V gene (reference sequence) sets CDR1 to LGHDT and CDR2 to YNNKEL. Inclusive of the bounding cysteine and phenylalanine, the CDR3 is 15 residues long. The kept DNA is CDR3 alone, 45 bases in frame from the first base. The immunoSEQ Assay, a bias-controlled multiplex PCR, was used to amplify TCRbeta CDR3 regions from genomic DNA. Per the authors' processing: The number of nucleated cells in each sample was estimated by amplification of reference gene primers within the assay. To quantify the absolute abundance of each unique TCRbeta CDR3 rearrangement, sequence reads were collapsed and filtered. Productive Simpson clonality was computed per sample as the square root of Simpson's diversity index over productive rearrangements. TCRdb's version of the immuneACCESS table is confined to in-frame rearrangements and falls short of the full clone set. An unresolved V gene accounts for under half of the shortfall where checked; the remainder is of unknown origin. V and J calls and clone size are as listed in that table; D and trimming were resolved from the DNA. In this sample the table shows roughly 190,000 clones, around 81% of which occur a single time. The ten most abundant clones make up approximately 11% of the sample.

In Seattle, one collaborating source enrolled patients while the infection was active and tracked those patients longitudinally over the course of disease. Whole blood was collected in K2EDTA tubes by collaborating institutions according to the institutions' own protocols. For TCRbeta analysis, collaborators shipped samples in one of three forms: frozen whole blood, isolated PBMCs, or DNA extracted from either of those sample types. Here is what the overall study found, with its caveats: The amount of clinical and demographic metadata varied by source and participant and was provided uncurated.

The specimen was peripheral blood. The clonotype originates from a woman aged 40 to 50 with COVID-19, enrolled during active disease. Recombination joined TRBV3-1 (or the pseudogene TRBV3-2) with TRBJ1-2; no D gene call is confident. CDR3 sequence: CASSLTGSFSMGYTF. The bases are TGTGCCAGCAGCCTTACCGGGTCATTTTCAATGGGCTACACCTTC.